Shown below are 9 T cell receptor beta chains from a single sample sequenced in a study of blood T cell repertoires in COVID-19. Libraries were prepared by immunoSEQ multiplex PCR; TCRdb keeps only in-frame clonotypes and omits some of them. The sample holds roughly 330,000 clones, 87% seen once. The material sequenced was PBMCs or T cells enriched from blood (not recorded which). The receptor source for this set is a woman in her thirties who had recovered from COVID-19.

With regard to this clone: This sample includes further DNA sequences coding for the same CDR3. The chain links TRBV19 to TRBJ1-1; unclear D gene. Looked up from germline, CDR1 is LNHDA and CDR2 is SQIVND (reference sequence). The CDR3 is made up of 14 amino acids. V lost 1 base, J lost 1 base, and 7 bases lay in between. The CDR3 protein is CASSIGTGNTEAFF. The CDR3 nucleotides read TGTGCCAGTAGTATAGGCACTGGGAACACTGAAGCTTTCTTT.

This clone was picked up one time. The V call is TRBV3-1 (or the pseudogene TRBV3-2), the J call TRBJ2-3; possibly TRBD2 for D (5 bases). The CDR3 consists of 21 residues. Trimming stripped 2 bases from V and 6 bases from J, with 33 bases between. Germline CDR1 reads LGHDT; CDR2 reads YNNKEL (reference sequence). The chain's CDR3 is CASSQMMRAGVFRGSFDTQYF. As DNA, the CDR3 is TGTGCCAGCAGCCAAATGATGAGGGCCGGGGTCTTTCGGGGTTCTTTCGATACGCAGTATTTT.

The V gene is TRBV5-6, the J gene TRBJ2-7; perhaps TRBD2 as D (7 bases). This CDR3 spans 15 amino acids. Germline assignment: CDR1 SGHDT and CDR2 YYEEEE. V dropped 0 bases and J dropped 1 base, with 11 bases sitting between them. CDR3 in amino acids: CASSLEGGRSYEQYF. As DNA, the CDR3 is TGTGCCAGCAGCTTGGAGGGGGGGCGGTCCTACGAGCAGTACTTC. Full variable domain (outside the CDR3, taken from reference TRBV5-6 and TRBJ2-7): DAGVTQSPTHLIKTRGQQVTLRCSPKSGHDTVSWYQQALGQGPQFIFQYYEEEERQRGNFPDRFSGHQFPNYSSELNVNALLLGDSALYLCASSLEGGRSYEQYFGPGTRLTVT.

This clone was found once. This sequence joins TRBV19 and TRBJ1-5, with 8 nucleotides matching TRBD1. Trimming removed 6 bases from V and 5 bases from J; junction bases left unmatched: 3. This CDR3 region has 13 residues. CDR1 is LNHDA and CDR2 is SQIVND in the germline V gene (reference sequence). As DNA, the CDR3 is TGTGCCAGTAGGGACAGGGTAGATCAGCCCCAGCATTTT. Translated, it gives CASRDRVDQPQHF.

The genes are TRBV27 and TRBJ2-7; possible D gene TRBD2, 6 bases. Germline V gives CDR1 MNHEY, CDR2 SMNVEV (reference sequence). The CDR3 has 14 residues. Trimming stripped 6 bases from V and 6 bases from J, with 18 bases between. DNA for the CDR3: TGTGCCAGCAGCGGGACTCCGCCGGGCCGCGAGCAGTACTTC. Translation gives CASSGTPPGREQYF.

This clone has a single count. This chain joins TRBV5-1 and TRBJ2-5; 7 bases map to TRBD2. The CDR3 length is 16 residues. Per the germline V gene, CDR1 is SGHRS and CDR2 is YFSETQ. Losses at the gene ends were 0 bases for V and 3 bases for J; bases not matched to a gene: 8. DNA of the CDR3: TGCGCCAGCAGCTTGGCCCTAGCGGACCGAGAAGAGACCCAGTACTTC. Protein product: CASSLALADREETQYF.

J is TRBJ1-2 and V is TRBV7-2; 7 bases map to TRBD1. J gave up 3 bases and V 2 bases, and 6 bases lay outside the gene matches. Looked up from germline, CDR1 is SGHTA and CDR2 is FQGNSA. The CDR3 spans 15 residues. The CDR3 DNA sequence: TGTGCCAGCAGCTTACCTCGGACAGGAGACTATGGCTACACCTTC. Protein product: CASSLPRTGDYGYTF.

V gene TRBV7-2 combines with J gene TRBJ1-1; D is perhaps TRBD1 (5 bases). This CDR3 is built from 15 residues. Trimming took off 0 bases at V and 3 bases at J, with 11 bases between the two ends. The germline gives CDR1 SGHTA, CDR2 FQGNSA. The CDR3 nucleotides are TGTGCCAGCAGCTTAGCGGCCCCCAGGGACACTGAAGCTTTCTTT. Its protein product is CASSLAAPRDTEAFF.

V gene TRBV5-1 combines with J gene TRBJ1-4; D may be TRBD1 (5 bases). Between the trimmed V and J ends, which lost 5 bases and 0 bases, there was a span of 8 bases. The CDR3 covers 14 residues. Germline CDR1 and CDR2: SGHRS and YFSETQ. The CDR3 reads CASRQATTNEKLFF. CDR3 DNA sequence: TGCGCCAGCAGACAGGCCACAACTAATGAAAAACTGTTTTTT.